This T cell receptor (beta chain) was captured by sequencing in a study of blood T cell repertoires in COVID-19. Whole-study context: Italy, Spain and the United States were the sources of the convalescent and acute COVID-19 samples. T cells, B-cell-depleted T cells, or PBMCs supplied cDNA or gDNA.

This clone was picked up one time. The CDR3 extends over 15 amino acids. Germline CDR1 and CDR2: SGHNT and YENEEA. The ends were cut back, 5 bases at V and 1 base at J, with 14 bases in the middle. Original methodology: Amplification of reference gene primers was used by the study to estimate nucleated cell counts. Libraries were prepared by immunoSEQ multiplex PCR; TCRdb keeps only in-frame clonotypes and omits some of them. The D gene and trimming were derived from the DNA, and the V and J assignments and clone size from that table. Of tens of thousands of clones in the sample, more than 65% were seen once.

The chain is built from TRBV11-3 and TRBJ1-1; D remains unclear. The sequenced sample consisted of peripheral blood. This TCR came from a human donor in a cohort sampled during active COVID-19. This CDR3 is CASSRKEGRNTEAFF. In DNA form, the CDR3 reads TGTGCCAGCAGCCGGAAGGAGGGTCGGAACACTGAAGCTTTCTTT.